The 25 T cell receptor beta chains reported below all come from one sample, sequenced in a study of response to subunit inactivated influenza vaccine. MiXCR was run by TCRdb on the RT-PCR reads, yielding one entry per CDR3 protein. The sample consists of about half a million distinct CDR3 sequences, less than 30% of them appearing once. This material consisted of CD4+ T cells sorted from PBMCs, taken approximately 5 days after vaccination. Receptors originate from a man aged 50-59 years who received an inactivated influenza vaccine.

CDR3 residues: CASSLLGTTNNEQFF. The CDR3 DNA reads TGTGCCAGCAGCTTATTAGGGACAACAAACAATGAGCAGTTCTTC. V usage is TRBV7-6 and J usage is TRBJ2-1; D might be TRBD1 (6 bases). Germline CDR1 SGHVS, CDR2 FNYEAQ. V was pared by 2 bases and J by 5 bases, with 13 bases between. This CDR3 has 15 residues.

A few counts support this clonotype. DNA for the CDR3: TGTGCCAGCAGCTCGGGCGGGGCCTACGAGCAGTACTTC. Translating it yields CASSSGGAYEQYF. This chain connects TRBV4-2 to TRBJ2-7, with TRBD2 as a possible D gene (6 bases). V lost 5 bases to trimming and J lost 2 bases, with 10 bases between them. Germline V gene sequence: CDR1 LGHNA, CDR2 YNFKEQ. This CDR3 is 13 amino acids long.

This clonotype was counted only a few times. The CDR3 protein is CAIRPTGAKSTGELFF. The CDR3 DNA reads TGTGCCATCAGACCAACAGGAGCCAAGAGCACCGGGGAGCTGTTTTTT. The chain has TRBV10-3 and TRBJ2-2; a possible D gene is TRBD1 (5 bases). The length of the CDR3 is 16 residues. Germline V lookup: CDR1 ENHRY, CDR2 SYGVKD. V was cut by 6 bases and J by 4 bases, with 18 bases left in between.

This clonotype was picked up a small number of times. V gene TRBV20-1 combines with J gene TRBJ2-2; 9 bases fit TRBD2. The V and J ends lost 3 bases and 6 bases, in that order; junction bases with no gene match: 5. Germline V CDR1 and CDR2: DFQATT, SNEGSKA (reference sequence). CDR3 length: 14 amino acids. Written as DNA, the CDR3 is TGCAGTGCTAGGGCACTAGCGGGTGCCGGGGAGCTGTTTTTT. It specifies CSARALAGAGELFF.

This clonotype came up a few times. The chain joins TRBV6-1 to TRBJ1-6; D is undetermined. Germline assignment: CDR1 MNHNS and CDR2 SASEGT. Trimming stripped 5 bases from V and 14 bases from J, with 19 bases between. The CDR3 has 14 residues. DNA of the CDR3: TGTGCCAGCAGTAAAAGTGGGCGGTTCACAGCCCTCCACTTT. Amino acids: CASSKSGRFTALHF.

This clonotype was counted between two and nine times. A read error may produce the germline difference seen at one junction end. The V gene is TRBV12-3 or TRBV12-4, the J gene TRBJ2-7, with 10 nucleotides matching TRBD2. This CDR3 spans 14 amino acids. In nucleotides, the CDR3 is TGTGCCAGCAATTTAGCGGGAGGTAGTTACGAGCAGTACTTC. Encoded protein: CASNLAGGSYEQYF.

At least ten counts were recorded for this clonotype. The V gene is TRBV12-3 or TRBV12-4, the J gene TRBJ2-2; the D is unclear. V was clipped by 4 bases and J by 8 bases, with 5 bases between them. The CDR3 has 11 amino acids. The CDR3 DNA reads as TGTGCCAGCAGTTCGGCGGGGGAGCTGTTTTTT. Its translation: CASSSAGELFF.

V is TRBV19 and J is TRBJ2-2; 10 bases fit TRBD2. Germline-derived CDR1 and CDR2 are LNHDA and SQIVND (reference sequence). This CDR3 is 16 amino acids long. The V segment lost 5 bases and the J segment 5 bases; nucleotides outside the gene matches: 8. Here the CDR3 reads CASSSWTSGLTGELFF. In DNA form, the CDR3 reads TGTGCCAGTAGTTCCTGGACTAGCGGTCTAACCGGGGAGCTGTTTTTT.

The chain uses TRBV20-1 and TRBJ1-1, with D perhaps matching TRBD1 (6 bases). Trimming cost V 0 bases and J 3 bases, with 11 bases left between them. Per the germline V gene, CDR1 is DFQATT and CDR2 is SNEGSKA (reference sequence). The CDR3 length is 14 residues. As DNA, the CDR3 is TGCAGTGCTAGAGACACAGGGCTAGACACTGAAGCTTTCTTT. Translating it yields CSARDTGLDTEAFF.

This chain connects TRBV12-3 or TRBV12-4 to TRBJ2-7, with D possibly being TRBD1 (6 bases). This CDR3 comprises 15 residues. V was shortened by 1 base and J by 0 bases, with 10 bases between the two germline ends. The CDR3 sequence: CASSLVRDISYEQYF. CDR3 bases: TGTGCCAGCAGTTTAGTCCGGGACATCTCCTACGAGCAGTACTTC.

This clonotype came up a few times. The V call is TRBV5-1, the J call TRBJ1-5, with 7 bases that match TRBD1. The germline V gene encodes CDR1 SGHRS and CDR2 YFSETQ. The length of the CDR3 is 15 residues. V trimming: 0 bases; J trimming: 4 bases; junction bases outside the gene matches: 4. The CDR3 region has the DNA TGCGCCAGCAGCTTGGGAGGGGGCGAGAATCAGCCCCAGCATTTT. Protein sequence: CASSLGGGENQPQHF.

The J gene is TRBJ2-3, the V gene TRBV7-2; D is unclear. CDR3 length: 13 amino acids. CDR1 is SGHTA and CDR2 is FQGNSA in the germline V gene. V shed 4 bases and J shed 5 bases, with 10 bases lying between them. CDR3 sequence reads: CASSWNKLDTQYF. The DNA for the CDR3 is TGTGCCAGCAGCTGGAACAAGCTAGATACGCAGTATTTT. Using reference TRBV7-2 and TRBJ2-3 for the parts outside the CDR3, the full variable domain is GAGVSQSPSNKVTEKGKDVELRCDPISGHTALYWYRQSLGQGLEFLIYFQGNSAPDKSGLPSDRFSAERTGGSVSTLTIQRTQQEDSAVYLCASSWNKLDTQYFGPGTRLTVL.

This sequence joins TRBV5-6 and TRBJ2-7; D is possibly TRBD1 or TRBD2 (5 bases each). CDR1 SGHDT and CDR2 YYEEEE come from the germline V gene. The V and J ends lost 5 bases and 1 base respectively, with 16 bases between them. The CDR3 has 15 residues. For the CDR3, the DNA is TGTGCCAGCAGTCAGACCGGGGCAGGGTCCTACGAGCAGTACTTC. Its protein is CASSQTGAGSYEQYF. Filled out from reference TRBV5-6 and TRBJ2-7, the complete variable domain reads DAGVTQSPTHLIKTRGQQVTLRCSPKSGHDTVSWYQQALGQGPQFIFQYYEEEERQRGNFPDRFSGHQFPNYSSELNVNALLLGDSALYLCASSQTGAGSYEQYFGPGTRLTVT.

This chain links TRBV7-2 with TRBJ2-1; TRBD2 aligns across 7 bases. The CDR3 sequence is 16 residues long. With 1 base clipped from V and 7 bases from J, the junction kept 10 bases outside the gene matches. From germline, CDR1 is SGHTA and CDR2 FQGNSA. The CDR3 loop is CASSLGGGGPWNEQFF. The CDR3 DNA reads TGTGCCAGCAGCTTAGGGGGGGGAGGGCCGTGGAATGAGCAGTTCTTC. The full variable domain, in which reference TRBV7-2 and TRBJ2-1 provide the parts outside the CDR3, is GAGVSQSPSNKVTEKGKDVELRCDPISGHTALYWYRQSLGQGLEFLIYFQGNSAPDKSGLPSDRFSAERTGGSVSTLTIQRTQQEDSAVYLCASSLGGGGPWNEQFFGPGTRLTVL.

The table lists this clonotype with a few counts. This sequence joins TRBV5-5 and TRBJ2-7, with D possibly TRBD1 on 6 matching bases. There are 14 residues in the CDR3. Trimming pared 5 bases from V and 0 bases from J, leaving 12 bases between. Germline CDR1 reads SGHKS; CDR2 reads YYEKEE (reference sequence). The CDR3 loop is CASRDRSNSYEQYF. CDR3 nucleotides: TGTGCCAGCAGGGACAGATCTAACTCCTACGAGCAGTACTTC.

This clonotype was seen a few times. The V gene is TRBV4-1, the J gene TRBJ2-2, with D perhaps TRBD1 or TRBD2 (5 bases each). V lost 3 bases, J lost 6 bases, and 14 bases lay in between. CDR3 size: 15 residues. Germline-derived CDR1 and CDR2 are MGHRA and YSYEKL. The CDR3 bases are TGCGCCAGCAGCCAGGGACCAAATTCCCCCGGGGAGCTGTTTTTT. It is translated as CASSQGPNSPGELFF.

This clonotype was recorded a few times. The rearrangement uses TRBV20-1 and TRBJ2-7, with a tentative D call TRBD2 (6 bases). V lost 0 bases, J lost 3 bases, and 12 bases lay in between. Germline loops: CDR1 DFQATT, CDR2 SNEGSKA (reference sequence). The CDR3 spans 14 residues. The CDR3 bases are TGCAGTGCTAGAGATGTAGGAGGGATCTACGAGCAGTACTTC. Encoded protein: CSARDVGGIYEQYF.

This chain connects TRBV21-1 to TRBJ1-1. TRBV21-1 is designated a pseudogene. This CDR3 is built from 15 residues. The CDR3 sequence is CASSKAALGDTEAFF. The CDR3 DNA is TGTGCCAGCAGCAAAGCGGCCCTTGGGGACACTGAAGCTTTCTTT.

This clonotype was recorded many times. The chain joins TRBV4-1 to TRBJ1-1; perhaps TRBD1 as D (6 bases). With 4 bases removed from V and 5 bases from J, the gap between germline ends came to 17 bases. Germline assignment: CDR1 MGHRA and CDR2 YSYEKL. The CDR3 length is 15 residues. CDR3 region: CASSPIRGGKTEAFF. The CDR3 DNA sequence: TGCGCCAGCAGCCCGATAAGGGGGGGGAAAACTGAAGCTTTCTTT.

The gene calls are TRBV7-9 and TRBJ2-7, with a weak D call TRBD1 (6 bases). The CDR3 sequence is 14 residues long. Trimming cost V 2 bases and J 5 bases, with 13 bases left between them. From germline, CDR1 is SEHNR and CDR2 FQNEAQ (reference sequence). DNA of the CDR3: TGTGCCAGCAGCTTAACAGGGTCTTTCGACGAGCAGTACTTC. Translated, it gives CASSLTGSFDEQYF.

This clonotype was picked up a small number of times. The rearrangement uses TRBV4-1 and TRBJ1-2, with 11 nucleotides matching TRBD1. Germline values: CDR1 MGHRA, CDR2 YSYEKL. The CDR3 covers 14 residues. V lost 2 bases to trimming and J lost 8 bases; unmatched junction nucleotides: 4. In nucleotides, the CDR3 is TGCGCCAGCAGCCAATCCGGACAGGGGGCCGGCTACACCTTC. Protein: CASSQSGQGAGYTF.

The rearrangement joins TRBV4-2 to TRBJ2-5, with TRBD1 as a possible D gene (5 bases). V lost 2 bases, J lost 3 bases, and 13 bases lay in between. Germline values: CDR1 LGHNA, CDR2 YNFKEQ. The length of the CDR3 is 15 residues. The CDR3 spells CASSQLNRKEETQYF. Here the CDR3 DNA reads TGTGCCAGCAGCCAATTGAACAGGAAAGAAGAGACCCAGTACTTC.

This clonotype turned up a few times. This chain joins TRBV6-4 and TRBJ2-3, with D perhaps matching TRBD2 (6 bases). Per germline, CDR1 MRHNA and CDR2 SNTAGT. V was clipped by 3 bases and J by 1 base, with 11 bases between them. The CDR3 is 15 residues long. As DNA, the CDR3 is TGTGCCAGCAGTGAATTCGCTAGCGGCACAGATACGCAGTATTTT. This codes for CASSEFASGTDTQYF.

Only a few counts were recorded for this clonotype. This chain's CDR3 is CASSQTNYGYTF. CDR3 nucleotides: TGTGCCAGCAGCCAGACTAACTATGGCTACACCTTC. The chain has TRBV6-1 and TRBJ1-2, with unresolved D. CDR3 length: 12 amino acids. Trimming stripped 6 bases from V and 0 bases from J, with 5 bases between. Germline-derived CDR1 and CDR2 are MNHNS and SASEGT.

This clonotype appeared a few times. V and J are TRBV7-2 and TRBJ2-1, with D uncertain. This CDR3 has 15 amino acids. Germline-derived CDR1 and CDR2 are SGHTA and FQGNSA. Trimming pared 5 bases from V and 0 bases from J, leaving 11 bases between. CDR3 region: CASSQLTASYNEQFF. DNA of the CDR3: TGTGCCAGCAGCCAACTAACGGCCTCCTACAATGAGCAGTTCTTC.